Listed below are T cell receptor beta chains from one sample, sequenced in a study of blood T cells in healthy people across ages. TCRdb re-called the 5' RACE reads through MiXCR, storing one row per CDR3 protein. In the table there are approximately 490,000 distinct CDR3 sequences, approximately 25% of which are singletons. This same sample was also taken into another study, of T cells of mothers and their children.

The sample was blood. The receptors were sampled from a boy between 10 and 17 years old in good health. Both conserved end residues are part of each CDR3. A D gene is named only where the DNA matches it firmly. Rows give clone size only sometimes, using once, few, many, or a class for an expanded clone.

V gene: TRBV28
CDR3 length: 15
J gene: TRBJ1-5
D gene: NA
clone size: few
CDR3 DNA: TGTGCCAGCAGGACTATACAGGCTCACAATCAGCCCCAGCATTTT
CDR3 protein: CASRTIQAHNQPQHF

V gene: TRBV6-7
CDR3 length: 14
J gene: TRBJ1-4
D gene: NA
clone size: NA
CDR3 DNA: TGTGCCAGCAGTTACGGGACGGATAATGAAAAACTGTTTTTT
CDR3 protein: CASSYGTDNEKLFF

V gene: TRBV10-3
CDR3 length: 15
J gene: TRBJ2-1
D gene: TRBD1
clone size: NA
CDR3 DNA: TGTGCCGTCAGTGAAGGACAGGGCCTGGACAATGAGCAGTTCTTC
CDR3 protein: CAVSEGQGLDNEQFF

V gene: TRBV9
CDR3 length: 13
J gene: TRBJ1-2
D gene: NA
clone size: few
CDR3 DNA: TGTGCCAGCAGCGTAGTCAGGGTAGATGGCTACACCTTC
CDR3 protein: CASSVVRVDGYTF

V gene: TRBV6-2/TRBV6-3
CDR3 length: 12
J gene: TRBJ2-5
D gene: NA
clone size: many
CDR3 DNA: TGTGCCAGCAAGGACCCCCAAGAGACCCAGTACTTC
CDR3 protein: CASKDPQETQYF

V gene: TRBV12-3/TRBV12-4
CDR3 length: 12
J gene: TRBJ1-2
D gene: NA
clone size: NA
CDR3 DNA: TGTGCCAGCAGTTTAGTTCAAAGGGGCTACACCTTC
CDR3 protein: CASSLVQRGYTF

V gene: TRBV7-9
CDR3 length: 13
J gene: TRBJ1-2
D gene: NA
clone size: NA
CDR3 DNA: TGTGCCAGCAGCGTCGACAGTGGCTATGGCTACACCTTC
CDR3 protein: CASSVDSGYGYTF

V gene: TRBV4-1
CDR3 length: 13
J gene: TRBJ2-1
D gene: TRBD2
clone size: few
CDR3 DNA: TGCGCCAGCAGCCAAGGAGCGGGGAACGAGCAGTTCTTC
CDR3 protein: CASSQGAGNEQFF

V gene: TRBV4-1
CDR3 length: 14
J gene: TRBJ2-4
D gene: TRBD2
clone size: many
CDR3 DNA: TGCGCCAGCAGCCAAGGGTTTGGTAGCGGGAGGCTGTACTTC
CDR3 protein: CASSQGFGSGRLYF

V gene: TRBV5-1
CDR3 length: 17
J gene: TRBJ2-1
D gene: TRBD2
clone size: few
CDR3 DNA: TGCGCCAGCAGCTTGTCTCCAGCGGGAGGGTCCTACAATGAGCAGTTCTTC
CDR3 protein: CASSLSPAGGSYNEQFF

V gene: TRBV4-1
CDR3 length: 14
J gene: TRBJ2-1
D gene: TRBD2
clone size: few
CDR3 DNA: TGCGCCAGCGGCGCCGGGAGGGGATACAATGAGCAGTTCTTC
CDR3 protein: CASGAGRGYNEQFF

V gene: TRBV20-1
CDR3 length: 14
J gene: TRBJ2-7
D gene: NA
clone size: few
CDR3 DNA: TGCAGTGCTAGAGATCCCCTGTACCCCTACGAGCAGTACTTC
CDR3 protein: CSARDPLYPYEQYF

V gene: TRBV9
CDR3 length: 14
J gene: TRBJ2-1
D gene: TRBD1
clone size: NA
CDR3 DNA: TGTGCCAGCAGCGATAGACAGGGATGGGATGAGCAGTTCTTC
CDR3 protein: CASSDRQGWDEQFF

V gene: TRBV7-2
CDR3 length: 15
J gene: TRBJ2-7
D gene: TRBD1
clone size: NA
CDR3 DNA: TGTGCCAGCAGCCGAGGGGACAGCCTCTCCTACGAGCAGTACTTC
CDR3 protein: CASSRGDSLSYEQYF

V gene: TRBV20-1
CDR3 length: 16
J gene: TRBJ2-5
D gene: NA
clone size: few
CDR3 DNA: TGCAGTGCTCCCATCAATGGCGGGCTTAGACGGGAGACCCAGTACTTC
CDR3 protein: CSAPINGGLRRETQYF

V gene: TRBV7-2
CDR3 length: 16
J gene: TRBJ2-5
D gene: TRBD1
clone size: few
CDR3 DNA: TGTGCCAGCAGCCAAACGGGGACAGGGGTGGTAGAGACCCAGTACTTC
CDR3 protein: CASSQTGTGVVETQYF

V gene: TRBV7-2
CDR3 length: 15
J gene: TRBJ2-7
D gene: TRBD1
clone size: NA
CDR3 DNA: TGTGCCAGCAGCACAACCTCAGACAGGGTCGGTGCGCAGTACTTC
CDR3 protein: CASSTTSDRVGAQYF

V gene: TRBV6-6
CDR3 length: 14
J gene: TRBJ2-7
D gene: NA
clone size: few
CDR3 DNA: TGTGCCAGCAGTTACGTGGACGGTAGATACGAGCAGTACTTC
CDR3 protein: CASSYVDGRYEQYF

V gene: TRBV20-1
CDR3 length: 13
J gene: TRBJ2-5
D gene: NA
clone size: many
CDR3 DNA: TGCAGTGCTCGAAACTATTTCCAAGAGACCCAGTACTTC
CDR3 protein: CSARNYFQETQYF

V gene: TRBV13
CDR3 length: 15
J gene: TRBJ2-3
D gene: TRBD2
clone size: NA
CDR3 DNA: TGTGCCAGCAGCTTAGAACGGGAGGGCACAGATACGCAGTATTTT
CDR3 protein: CASSLEREGTDTQYF

V gene: TRBV7-8
CDR3 length: 16
J gene: TRBJ2-2
D gene: TRBD1
clone size: NA
CDR3 DNA: TGTGCCAGCAGCCCAAGACAGGGGATTGTACCCGGGGAGCTGTTTTTT
CDR3 protein: CASSPRQGIVPGELFF

V gene: TRBV7-9
CDR3 length: 14
J gene: TRBJ2-1
D gene: NA
clone size: many
CDR3 DNA: TGTGCCAGCAGCTTAGGGGGCAGGTACAATGAGCAGTTCTTC
CDR3 protein: CASSLGGRYNEQFF

V gene: TRBV4-1
CDR3 length: 14
J gene: TRBJ1-1
D gene: NA
clone size: NA
CDR3 DNA: TGCGCCAGCAGCCAAGATAAGTGGGGGGCTGAAGCTTTCTTT
CDR3 protein: CASSQDKWGAEAFF

V gene: TRBV20-1
CDR3 length: 14
J gene: TRBJ1-5
D gene: NA
clone size: NA
CDR3 DNA: TGCAGTGCTAGAGAAGGGAATAGCAATCAGCCCCAGCATTTT
CDR3 protein: CSAREGNSNQPQHF

V gene: TRBV29-1
CDR3 length: 12
J gene: TRBJ1-2
D gene: NA
clone size: NA
CDR3 DNA: TGCAGCGTTGCCGAGGGGAACTATGGCTACACCTTC
CDR3 protein: CSVAEGNYGYTF

V gene: TRBV12-3/TRBV12-4
CDR3 length: 15
J gene: TRBJ2-5
D gene: TRBD2
clone size: NA
CDR3 DNA: TGTGCCAGCAGATTACTCGGGACTACTAAAGAGACCCAGTACTTC
CDR3 protein: CASRLLGTTKETQYF

V gene: TRBV20-1
CDR3 length: 15
J gene: TRBJ2-7
D gene: NA
clone size: few
CDR3 DNA: TGCAGTGCTAGGCAAACAGGTAGAAGCTCCTACGAGCAGTACTTC
CDR3 protein: CSARQTGRSSYEQYF

V gene: TRBV4-3
CDR3 length: 14
J gene: TRBJ2-2
D gene: NA
clone size: NA
CDR3 DNA: TGCGCCAGCAGCCAAGAAGGAACTACCGGGGAGCTGTTTTTT
CDR3 protein: CASSQEGTTGELFF

V gene: TRBV7-3
CDR3 length: 16
J gene: TRBJ2-2
D gene: NA
clone size: few
CDR3 DNA: TGTGCCAGCAAAATGTTGGCGGGATGGTTCACCGGGGAGCTGTTTTTT
CDR3 protein: CASKMLAGWFTGELFF

V gene: TRBV2
CDR3 length: 15
J gene: TRBJ1-4
D gene: TRBD1
clone size: NA
CDR3 DNA: TGTGCCAGCAGTGAAGCGAGGATACAGGGGGAAAAACTGTTTTTT
CDR3 protein: CASSEARIQGEKLFF

V gene: TRBV4-1
CDR3 length: 16
J gene: TRBJ2-4
D gene: NA
clone size: NA
CDR3 DNA: TGCGCCAGCAGCCACATTCTCCGGGACATCAAAAACATTCAGTACTTC
CDR3 protein: CASSHILRDIKNIQYF

V gene: TRBV5-1
CDR3 length: 15
J gene: TRBJ1-2
D gene: NA
clone size: NA
CDR3 DNA: TGCGCCAGCAGCTTGGTTGGCAGGTCGTTGGATGGCTACACCTTC
CDR3 protein: CASSLVGRSLDGYTF

V gene: TRBV4-3
CDR3 length: 16
J gene: TRBJ1-1
D gene: TRBD1
clone size: few
CDR3 DNA: TGCGCCAGCAGCCAAGGATACAGGGGGCGAGATCCTGAAGCTTTCTTT
CDR3 protein: CASSQGYRGRDPEAFF

V gene: TRBV3-1
CDR3 length: 15
J gene: TRBJ2-5
D gene: TRBD1
clone size: few
CDR3 DNA: TGTGCCAGCAGCGTCAACCGGGACAGCAAGACCGCGCAGTACTTC
CDR3 protein: CASSVNRDSKTAQYF

V gene: TRBV9
CDR3 length: 15
J gene: TRBJ1-5
D gene: TRBD1
clone size: few
CDR3 DNA: TGTGCCAGCAGCGTAGAAGGACAGGGGAATCAGCCCCAGCATTTT
CDR3 protein: CASSVEGQGNQPQHF

V gene: TRBV7-9
CDR3 length: 13
J gene: TRBJ1-1
D gene: NA
clone size: few
CDR3 DNA: TGTGCCAGCACCTCGTGGGCTAACACTGAAGCTTTCTTT
CDR3 protein: CASTSWANTEAFF

V gene: TRBV6-5
CDR3 length: 16
J gene: TRBJ2-2
D gene: TRBD2
clone size: NA
CDR3 DNA: TGTGCCAGCAGTTCCGGGACTAGCGTTAGGGGCGGGGAGCTGTTTTTT
CDR3 protein: CASSSGTSVRGGELFF

V gene: TRBV20-1
CDR3 length: 12
J gene: TRBJ2-7
D gene: TRBD2
clone size: few
CDR3 DNA: TGCAGTGCCCAGGCCCCTAGCGGGATTCAGTACTTC
CDR3 protein: CSAQAPSGIQYF

V gene: TRBV6-6
CDR3 length: 14
J gene: TRBJ1-1
D gene: NA
clone size: few
CDR3 DNA: TGTGCCAGCAGTTACGACGGGGGATACACTGAAGCTTTCTTT
CDR3 protein: CASSYDGGYTEAFF

V gene: TRBV5-1
CDR3 length: 13
J gene: TRBJ2-7
D gene: NA
clone size: NA
CDR3 DNA: TGCGCCAGCGGGGACTCCGGGTCCTACGAGCAGTACTTC
CDR3 protein: CASGDSGSYEQYF

V gene: TRBV2
CDR3 length: 15
J gene: TRBJ1-2
D gene: NA
clone size: NA
CDR3 DNA: TGTGCCAGCAGCCGTACAGCGCAGCTTAACTATGGCTACACCTTC
CDR3 protein: CASSRTAQLNYGYTF

V gene: TRBV7-9
CDR3 length: 14
J gene: TRBJ2-1
D gene: NA
clone size: few
CDR3 DNA: TGTGCCAGCAGCGGCGCAGGGGTCACCAATGAGCAGTTCTTC
CDR3 protein: CASSGAGVTNEQFF

V gene: TRBV7-9
CDR3 length: 16
J gene: TRBJ1-2
D gene: TRBD1
clone size: many
CDR3 DNA: TGTGCCAGCAGCTCCGGGACAGGGGGCTTGGTGGATGGCTACACCTTC
CDR3 protein: CASSSGTGGLVDGYTF

V gene: TRBV7-2
CDR3 length: 14
J gene: TRBJ2-5
D gene: NA
clone size: few
CDR3 DNA: TGTGCCAGCAGCTTAGGGGGGCCGACAGAGACCCAGTACTTC
CDR3 protein: CASSLGGPTETQYF

V gene: TRBV13
CDR3 length: 13
J gene: TRBJ1-1
D gene: NA
clone size: NA
CDR3 DNA: TGTGCCAGCAGCTTAGAGGCCGACACTGAAGCTTTCTTT
CDR3 protein: CASSLEADTEAFF

V gene: TRBV29-1
CDR3 length: 13
J gene: TRBJ2-5
D gene: TRBD2
clone size: NA
CDR3 DNA: TGCAGCGTTAACCCGACTAGCAGAGAGACCCAGTACTTC
CDR3 protein: CSVNPTSRETQYF

V gene: TRBV6-5
CDR3 length: 16
J gene: TRBJ2-1
D gene: TRBD2
clone size: NA
CDR3 DNA: TGTGCCAGCAGTTACCTATCCGGGACTAGGGTCAATGAGCAGTTCTTC
CDR3 protein: CASSYLSGTRVNEQFF

V gene: TRBV27
CDR3 length: 15
J gene: TRBJ1-6
D gene: TRBD1
clone size: NA
CDR3 DNA: TGTGCCAGCAGTTTATCGACAGGGGCTAATTCACCCCTCCACTTT
CDR3 protein: CASSLSTGANSPLHF

V gene: TRBV28
CDR3 length: 14
J gene: TRBJ2-3
D gene: TRBD2
clone size: NA
CDR3 DNA: TGTGCCAGCAGTTTAAAAGCGGGAGAAGATACGCAGTATTTT
CDR3 protein: CASSLKAGEDTQYF

V gene: TRBV4-3
CDR3 length: 18
J gene: TRBJ2-1
D gene: NA
clone size: few
CDR3 DNA: TGCGCCAGCAGCCAAGATGGTTATGGGACCACCAAGCTCAATGAGCAGTTCTTC
CDR3 protein: CASSQDGYGTTKLNEQFF

V gene: TRBV7-6
CDR3 length: 14
J gene: TRBJ2-7
D gene: TRBD1
clone size: few
CDR3 DNA: TGTGCCAGCAGCCCACGGGACAGGGGGGACGAGCAGTACTTC
CDR3 protein: CASSPRDRGDEQYF

V gene: TRBV28
CDR3 length: 16
J gene: TRBJ2-1
D gene: TRBD2
clone size: NA
CDR3 DNA: TGTGCCGGCAGTCTACTGACTAGCGGGAGCTACAATGAGCAGTTCTTC
CDR3 protein: CAGSLLTSGSYNEQFF

V gene: TRBV20-1
CDR3 length: 16
J gene: TRBJ1-2
D gene: NA
clone size: NA
CDR3 DNA: TGCAGTGCCCTTGGGGGCACGGTCTCGGCTAACTATGGCTACACCTTC
CDR3 protein: CSALGGTVSANYGYTF

V gene: TRBV7-8
CDR3 length: 15
J gene: TRBJ2-3
D gene: TRBD1
clone size: NA
CDR3 DNA: TGTGCCAGCAGACCGGACAGGGGGCTGACAGATACGCAGTATTTT
CDR3 protein: CASRPDRGLTDTQYF

V gene: TRBV27
CDR3 length: 15
J gene: TRBJ2-1
D gene: TRBD1
clone size: few
CDR3 DNA: TGTGCCAGTAAGAGGGGACAGGGGCCCTACAATGAGCAGTTCTTC
CDR3 protein: CASKRGQGPYNEQFF

V gene: TRBV4-3
CDR3 length: 16
J gene: TRBJ2-5
D gene: NA
clone size: NA
CDR3 DNA: TGCGCCAGCAGCCAAGAACGGGTCGGCAGGGTTGGGACCCAGTACTTC
CDR3 protein: CASSQERVGRVGTQYF

V gene: TRBV20-1
CDR3 length: 16
J gene: TRBJ2-3
D gene: TRBD2
clone size: few
CDR3 DNA: TGCAGTGCTAGAGAGCCTAGCGGGGGACGCACAGATACGCAGTATTTT
CDR3 protein: CSAREPSGGRTDTQYF

V gene: TRBV7-2
CDR3 length: 14
J gene: TRBJ1-2
D gene: NA
clone size: few
CDR3 DNA: TGTGCCAGCAGCTTTCCAACGGGTCGTGGGGGCTACACCTTC
CDR3 protein: CASSFPTGRGGYTF

V gene: TRBV28
CDR3 length: 15
J gene: TRBJ1-4
D gene: NA
clone size: few
CDR3 DNA: TGTGCCAGCAGGTGGGAGGCTTCGGCTAATGAAAAACTGTTTTTT
CDR3 protein: CASRWEASANEKLFF